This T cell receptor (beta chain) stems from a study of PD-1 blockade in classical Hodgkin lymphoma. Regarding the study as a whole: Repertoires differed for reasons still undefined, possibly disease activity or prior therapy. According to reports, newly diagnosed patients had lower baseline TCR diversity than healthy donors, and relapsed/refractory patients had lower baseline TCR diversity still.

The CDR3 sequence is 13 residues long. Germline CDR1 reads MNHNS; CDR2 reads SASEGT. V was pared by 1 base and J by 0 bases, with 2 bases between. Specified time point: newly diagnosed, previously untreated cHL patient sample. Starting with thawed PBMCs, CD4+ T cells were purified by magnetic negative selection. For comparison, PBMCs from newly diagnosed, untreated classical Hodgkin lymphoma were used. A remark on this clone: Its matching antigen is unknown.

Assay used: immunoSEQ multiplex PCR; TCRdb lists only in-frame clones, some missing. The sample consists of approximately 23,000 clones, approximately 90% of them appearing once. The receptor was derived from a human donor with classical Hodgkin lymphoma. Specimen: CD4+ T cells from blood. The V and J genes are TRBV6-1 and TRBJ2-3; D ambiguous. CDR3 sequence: CASSEGSTDTQYF. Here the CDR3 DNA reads TGTGCCAGCAGTGAAGGCAGCACAGATACGCAGTATTTT.